This TCR beta chain came from a study of T-cell memory formation after mild COVID-19. This clonotype has only a few counts. Its antigen remains unidentified. Whole-study findings and limits: Unconfirmed was the SARS-CoV-2 specificity of second-wave clones that peaked on day 37. A subset of responding clones appeared in pre-infection memory, suggesting cross-reactive memory joined.

The CDR3 length is 17 residues. Each CDR3 protein gets one entry after TCRdb re-called the 5' RACE reads with MiXCR. The sample lists 210,000 or so distinct CDR3 sequences; 25% to 35% were seen once. The TCR comes from an adult woman who had mild COVID-19 (a few samples of this study predate the infection). Cell type and time point are not known. The sample comprised PBMCs or a T cell subset sorted from them (not recorded which). The chain recombines TRBV21-1 with TRBJ1-5; the DNA was not used to check the table's D call, TRBD1. TRBV21-1 is a pseudogene. In DNA, the CDR3 is TGTGCCAGCAGCAAAGCCGGGACAGGGACCTTGAATCAGCCCCAGCATTTT. Its translation: CASSKAGTGTLNQPQHF.